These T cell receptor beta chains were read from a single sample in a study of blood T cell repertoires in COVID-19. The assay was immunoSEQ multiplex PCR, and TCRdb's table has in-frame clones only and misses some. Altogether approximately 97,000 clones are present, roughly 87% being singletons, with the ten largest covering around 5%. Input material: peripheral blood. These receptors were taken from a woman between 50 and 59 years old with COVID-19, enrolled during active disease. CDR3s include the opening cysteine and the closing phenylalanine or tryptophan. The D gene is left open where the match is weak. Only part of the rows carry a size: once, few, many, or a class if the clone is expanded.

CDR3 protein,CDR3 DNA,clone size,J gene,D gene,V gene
CASRGTSGSEQYF,TGTGCCAGCAGGGGGACTAGCGGGAGCGAGCAGTACTTC,NA,TRBJ2-7,TRBD2,TRBV11-1
CASSLDVAGSTDTQYF,TGTGCCAGCAGCCTAGACGTAGCGGGGAGCACAGATACGCAGTATTTT,NA,TRBJ2-3,TRBD2,TRBV5-4
CASSLPYTEAFF,TGTGCCAGCAGCTTACCTTACACTGAAGCTTTCTTT,once,TRBJ1-1,NA,TRBV7-9
CASSYSGANGYTF,TGTGCCAGCAGTTACTCAGGGGCGAATGGCTACACCTTC,NA,TRBJ1-2,NA,TRBV6-2/TRBV6-3
CASSEGVVPEAFF,TGTGCCAGCAGTGAAGGAGTTGTCCCTGAAGCTTTCTTT,NA,TRBJ1-1,NA,TRBV6-1
CASSPRQGINTEAFF,TGTGCCAGTAGTCCTCGACAGGGGATTAACACTGAAGCTTTCTTT,NA,TRBJ1-1,TRBD1,TRBV19
CASSMLSGSSYEQYF,TGTGCCAGTAGTATGCTTAGCGGGAGCTCCTACGAGCAGTACTTC,NA,TRBJ2-7,TRBD2,TRBV19
CAIRGQGDNSPLHF,TGTGCCATCAGAGGACAGGGAGATAATTCACCCCTCCACTTT,NA,TRBJ1-6,TRBD1,TRBV10-3
CASSPPLGQVSSGANVLTF,TGTGCCAGCTCACCACCGCTAGGACAGGTTAGCTCTGGGGCCAACGTCCTGACTTTC,NA,TRBJ2-6,TRBD1,TRBV18
CASSLPMTSGVSDTQYF,TGTGCCAGCAGCTTACCCATGACTAGCGGGGTTTCAGATACGCAGTATTTT,NA,TRBJ2-3,TRBD2,TRBV11-3
CASSESGAANEKLFF,TGTGCCAGCAGTGAGTCAGGGGCGGCTAATGAAAAACTGTTTTTT,NA,TRBJ1-4,NA,TRBV6-1
CASSFGVREKLFF,TGTGCCAGCAGTTTTGGAGTTCGGGAAAAACTGTTTTTT,NA,TRBJ1-4,NA,TRBV27
CASSLFGQGRHYGYTF,TGTGCCAGCAGTTTATTCGGACAGGGCCGTCACTATGGCTACACCTTC,NA,TRBJ1-2,TRBD1,TRBV28
CASSSSSGGSSGANVLTF,TGTGCCAGCAGCAGCAGTAGCGGGGGGAGCTCTGGGGCCAACGTCCTGACTTTC,NA,TRBJ2-6,NA,TRBV21-1
CASSLGTGVNSPLHF,TGCGCCAGCAGCTTGGGGACAGGGGTCAATTCACCCCTCCACTTT,NA,TRBJ1-6,TRBD1,TRBV5-1
CSALQGNEQFF,TGCAGTGCTCTCCAGGGGAATGAGCAGTTCTTC,NA,TRBJ2-1,NA,TRBV20-1
CASSHEGPGGDNEQFF,TGTGCCAGCAGCCACGAAGGGCCGGGGGGTGACAATGAGCAGTTCTTC,NA,TRBJ2-1,TRBD2,TRBV4-2
CASSHGTGGQNIQYF,TGCGCCAGCAGCCACGGGACAGGGGGGCAAAACATTCAGTACTTC,once,TRBJ2-4,TRBD1,TRBV5-1
CARSNRGSQETQYF,TGTGCCAGAAGCAACAGGGGGTCGCAAGAGACCCAGTACTTC,NA,TRBJ2-5,TRBD1,TRBV2
CASSYLGGSGYTF,TGTGCCAGCAGTTACCTTGGAGGGAGTGGCTACACCTTC,NA,TRBJ1-2,NA,TRBV6-2/TRBV6-3
CASGSNRQRGHTEAFF,TGTGCTAGTGGTTCTAACAGGCAGCGGGGACACACTGAAGCTTTCTTT,once,TRBJ1-1,NA,TRBV12-5
CASSNQRGTDTQYF,TGTGCCAGCAGCAATCAGCGGGGCACAGATACGCAGTATTTT,NA,TRBJ2-3,NA,TRBV7-3
CASSEGFYEQYF,TGTGCCAGCAGTGAAGGCTTCTACGAGCAGTACTTC,few,TRBJ2-7,NA,TRBV25-1
CASSRGPSSGNTIYF,TGTGCCAGCAGCCGAGGGCCGAGCTCTGGAAACACCATATATTTT,NA,TRBJ1-3,NA,TRBV6-5
CASSESLQSYGYTF,TGCGCCAGCAGTGAATCCTTGCAGTCCTATGGCTACACCTTC,NA,TRBJ1-2,NA,TRBV10-2
CASSRSRTNEKLFF,TGTGCCAGCTCACGTTCCAGGACTAATGAAAAACTGTTTTTT,NA,TRBJ1-4,NA,TRBV18
CASSYAGGTYNEQFF,TGTGCCAGCAGTTACGCGGGGGGCACCTACAATGAGCAGTTCTTC,medium-sized,TRBJ2-1,TRBD2,TRBV6-5
CASSLQGSTDTQYF,TGCGCCAGCAGCTTACAGGGTAGCACAGATACGCAGTATTTT,once,TRBJ2-3,NA,TRBV5-1
CASSANIQSPGFYGYTF,TGTGCCAGCAGCGCCAACATCCAAAGCCCGGGGTTCTATGGCTACACCTTC,many,TRBJ1-2,NA,TRBV7-6
CASSSGQLNTEAFF,TGTGCCAGCAGCAGTGGACAGTTGAACACTGAAGCTTTCTTT,NA,TRBJ1-1,NA,TRBV28
CASRDTRDREFSYNSPLHF,TGTGCCAGCAGAGATACCCGGGACAGAGAATTCTCCTATAATTCACCCCTCCACTTT,NA,TRBJ1-6,TRBD1,TRBV5-7
CASSFQGDQPQHF,TGTGCCAGCAGCTTCCAGGGGGATCAGCCCCAGCATTTT,few,TRBJ1-5,TRBD1,TRBV6-5
CASSLDSNSNQPQHF,TGCGCCAGCAGCTTGGATAGTAATAGCAATCAGCCCCAGCATTTT,NA,TRBJ1-5,NA,TRBV5-1
CASSLAGYDREQFF,TGTGCCAGCAGCTTAGCGGGGTACGACAGGGAGCAGTTCTTC,NA,TRBJ2-1,NA,TRBV7-6
CASSPGRTGRFSNQPQHF,TGTGCCAGCAGTCCGGGCCGGACAGGCCGTTTTAGCAATCAGCCCCAGCATTTT,NA,TRBJ1-5,TRBD1,TRBV28
CASSYSAGSVGGYTF,TGTGCCAGCAGTTACTCCGCAGGGTCGGTGGGGGGCTACACCTTC,NA,TRBJ1-2,NA,TRBV6-6
CASSQWDINTEAFF,TGTGCCAGCAGCCAGTGGGACATTAACACTGAAGCTTTCTTT,few,TRBJ1-1,NA,TRBV3-1/TRBV3-2
CASSEGQSSGNTIYF,TGCGCCAGCAGTGAGGGACAGAGCTCTGGAAACACCATATATTTT,NA,TRBJ1-3,NA,TRBV10-2
CASGLLTQGEAFF,TGTGCTAGTGGTCTCCTGACTCAGGGTGAAGCTTTCTTT,NA,TRBJ1-1,NA,TRBV12-5
CASVSGIGQPQHF,TGTGCCAGCGTATCAGGGATCGGTCAGCCCCAGCATTTT,NA,TRBJ1-5,NA,TRBV6-5
CASSSRLAGGRDQETQYF,TGTGCCAGTAGTTCCCGACTAGCGGGGGGACGGGACCAAGAGACCCAGTACTTC,NA,TRBJ2-5,TRBD2,TRBV19